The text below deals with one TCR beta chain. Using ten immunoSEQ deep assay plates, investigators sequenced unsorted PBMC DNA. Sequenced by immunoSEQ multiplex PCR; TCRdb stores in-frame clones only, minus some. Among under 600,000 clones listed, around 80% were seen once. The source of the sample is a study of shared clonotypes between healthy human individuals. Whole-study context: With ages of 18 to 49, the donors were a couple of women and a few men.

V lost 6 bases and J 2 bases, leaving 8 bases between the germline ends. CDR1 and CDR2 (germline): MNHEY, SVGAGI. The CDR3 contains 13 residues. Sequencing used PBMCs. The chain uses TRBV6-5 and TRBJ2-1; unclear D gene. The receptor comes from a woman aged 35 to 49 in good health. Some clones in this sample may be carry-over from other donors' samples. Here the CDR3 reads CASRGDTYNEQFF. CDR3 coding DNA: TGTGCCAGCAGAGGAGACACCTACAATGAGCAGTTCTTC.